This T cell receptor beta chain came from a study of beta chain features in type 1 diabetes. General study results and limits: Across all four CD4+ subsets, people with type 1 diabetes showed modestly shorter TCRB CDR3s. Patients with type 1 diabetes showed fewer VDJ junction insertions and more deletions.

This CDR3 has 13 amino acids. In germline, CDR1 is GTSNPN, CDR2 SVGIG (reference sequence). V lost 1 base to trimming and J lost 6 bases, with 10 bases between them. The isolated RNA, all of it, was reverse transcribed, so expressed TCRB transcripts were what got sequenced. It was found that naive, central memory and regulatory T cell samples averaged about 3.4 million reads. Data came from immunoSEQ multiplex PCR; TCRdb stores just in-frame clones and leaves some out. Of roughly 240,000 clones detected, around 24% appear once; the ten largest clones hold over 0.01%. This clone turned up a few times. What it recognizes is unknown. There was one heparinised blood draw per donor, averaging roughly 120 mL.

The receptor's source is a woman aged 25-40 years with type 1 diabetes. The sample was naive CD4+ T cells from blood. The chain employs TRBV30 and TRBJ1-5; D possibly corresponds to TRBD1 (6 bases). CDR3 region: CAWSAGQTQPQHF. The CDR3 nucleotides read TGTGCCTGGAGTGCGGGACAAACTCAGCCCCAGCATTTT.